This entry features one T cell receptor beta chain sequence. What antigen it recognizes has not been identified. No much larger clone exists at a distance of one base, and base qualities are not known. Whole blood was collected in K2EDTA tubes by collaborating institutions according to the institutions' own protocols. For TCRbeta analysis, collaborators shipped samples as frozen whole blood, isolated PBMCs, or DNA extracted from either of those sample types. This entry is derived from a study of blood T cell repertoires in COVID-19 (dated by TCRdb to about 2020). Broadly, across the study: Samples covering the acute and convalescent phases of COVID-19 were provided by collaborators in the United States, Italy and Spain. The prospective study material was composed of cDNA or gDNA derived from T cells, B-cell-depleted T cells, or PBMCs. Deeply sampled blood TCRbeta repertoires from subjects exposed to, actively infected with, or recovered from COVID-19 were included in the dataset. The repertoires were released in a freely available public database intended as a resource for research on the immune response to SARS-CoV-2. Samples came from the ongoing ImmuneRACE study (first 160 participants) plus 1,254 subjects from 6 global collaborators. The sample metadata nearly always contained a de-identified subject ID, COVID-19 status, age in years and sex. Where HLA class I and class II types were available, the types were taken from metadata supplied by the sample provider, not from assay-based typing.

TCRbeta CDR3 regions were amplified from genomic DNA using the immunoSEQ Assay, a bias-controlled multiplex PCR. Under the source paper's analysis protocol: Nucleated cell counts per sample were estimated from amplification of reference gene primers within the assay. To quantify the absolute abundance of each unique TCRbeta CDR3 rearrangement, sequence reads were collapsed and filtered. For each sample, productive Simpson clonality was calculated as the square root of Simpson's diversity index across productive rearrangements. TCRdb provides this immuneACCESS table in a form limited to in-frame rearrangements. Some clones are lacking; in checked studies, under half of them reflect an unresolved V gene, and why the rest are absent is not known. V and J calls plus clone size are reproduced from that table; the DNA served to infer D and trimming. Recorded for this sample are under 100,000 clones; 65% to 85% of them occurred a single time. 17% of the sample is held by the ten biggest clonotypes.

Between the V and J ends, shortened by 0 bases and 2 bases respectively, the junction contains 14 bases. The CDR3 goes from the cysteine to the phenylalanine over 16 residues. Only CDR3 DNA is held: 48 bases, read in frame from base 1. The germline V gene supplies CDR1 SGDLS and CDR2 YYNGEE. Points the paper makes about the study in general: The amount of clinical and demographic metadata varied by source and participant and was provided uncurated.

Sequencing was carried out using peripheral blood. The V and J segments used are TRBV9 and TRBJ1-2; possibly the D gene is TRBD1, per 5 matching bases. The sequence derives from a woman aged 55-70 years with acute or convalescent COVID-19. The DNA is TGTGCCAGCAGCGTAGCTTTAGGGGAGGGGAACTATGGCTACACCTTC. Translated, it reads CASSVALGEGNYGYTF.